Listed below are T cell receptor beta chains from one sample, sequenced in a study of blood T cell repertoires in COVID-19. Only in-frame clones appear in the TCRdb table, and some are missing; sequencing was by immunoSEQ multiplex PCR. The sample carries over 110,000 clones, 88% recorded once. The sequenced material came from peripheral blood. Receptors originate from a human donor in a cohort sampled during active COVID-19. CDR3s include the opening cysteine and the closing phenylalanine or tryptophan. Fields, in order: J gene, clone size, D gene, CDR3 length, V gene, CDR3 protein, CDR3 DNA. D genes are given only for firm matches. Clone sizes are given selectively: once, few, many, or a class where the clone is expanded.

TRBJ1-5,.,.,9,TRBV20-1,CSASPMGAF,TGCAGTGCTAGCCCAATGGGGGCATTT
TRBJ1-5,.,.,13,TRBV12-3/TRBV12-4,CASSLDSSSPQHF,TGTGCCAGCAGTTTGGACAGTTCATCACCCCAGCATTTT
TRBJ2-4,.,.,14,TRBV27,CASSPLFFKNIQYF,TGTGCCAGCAGTCCACTCTTCTTCAAAAACATTCAGTACTTC
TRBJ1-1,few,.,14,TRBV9,CASSGGPVGTEAFF,TGTGCCAGCAGCGGGGGGCCTGTGGGGACTGAAGCTTTCTTT
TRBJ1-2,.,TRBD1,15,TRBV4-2,CASSQDAGTRGGYTF,TGTGCCAGCAGCCAAGATGCAGGTACCAGGGGGGGCTACACCTTC
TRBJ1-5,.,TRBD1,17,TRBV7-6,CASSSGTGTYSNQPQHF,TGTGCCAGCAGCTCCGGGACAGGCACTTATAGCAATCAGCCCCAGCATTTT
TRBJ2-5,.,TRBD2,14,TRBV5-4,CASSSLTSGETQYF,TGTGCCAGCAGCTCACTGACTAGCGGGGAGACCCAGTACTTC
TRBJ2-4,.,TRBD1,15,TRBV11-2,CASRSLTGLKNIQYF,TGTGCCAGCAGATCTCTGACAGGGCTAAAAAACATTCAGTACTTC
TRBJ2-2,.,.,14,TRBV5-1,CASSAGLNTGELFF,TGCGCCAGCAGCGCAGGACTGAACACCGGGGAGCTGTTTTTT
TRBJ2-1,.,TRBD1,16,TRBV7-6,CASSSPGTGGDNEQFF,TGTGCCAGCAGCTCACCCGGGACAGGGGGGGACAATGAGCAGTTCTTC
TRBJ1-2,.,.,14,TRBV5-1,CASSLAAGSGGYTF,TGCGCCAGCAGCTTGGCCGCAGGATCGGGAGGCTACACCTTC
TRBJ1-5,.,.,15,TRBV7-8,CASSTGQSLGQPQHF,TGTGCCAGCAGCACCGGACAGTCCCTGGGTCAGCCCCAGCATTTT
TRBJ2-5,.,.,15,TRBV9,CASSPLGPGVETQYF,TGTGCCAGCAGCCCCCTGGGGCCGGGGGTGGAGACCCAGTACTTC
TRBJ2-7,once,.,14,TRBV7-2,CASSLAAPLYEQYF,TGTGCCAGCAGCTTGGCGGCACCCCTCTACGAGCAGTACTTC
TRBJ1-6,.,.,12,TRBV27,CASSLYNSPLHF,TGTGCCAGCAGCCTCTATAATTCACCCCTCCACTTT
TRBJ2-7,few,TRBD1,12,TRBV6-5,CASSHRGLEQYF,TGTGCCAGCAGTCACAGGGGCCTCGAGCAGTACTTC
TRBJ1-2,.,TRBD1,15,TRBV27,CASRDDRGGNYGYTF,TGTGCCAGCAGGGATGACAGGGGAGGTAACTATGGCTACACCTTC
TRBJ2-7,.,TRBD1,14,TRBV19,CASSMRDRDYEQYF,TGTGCCAGTAGTATGAGGGACAGGGATTACGAGCAGTACTTC
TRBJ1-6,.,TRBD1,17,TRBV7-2,CASSLYGGNRGGSPLHF,TGTGCCAGCAGCTTATATGGTGGAAACAGGGGGGGTTCACCCCTCCACTTT
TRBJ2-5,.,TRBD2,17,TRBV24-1,CATSVTNSGGAQETQYF,TGTGCCACCAGTGTAACTAATAGCGGGGGGGCCCAAGAGACCCAGTACTTC
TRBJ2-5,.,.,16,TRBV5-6,CASSPGITGNQETQYF,TGTGCCAGCAGCCCAGGGATAACAGGGAACCAAGAGACCCAGTACTTC
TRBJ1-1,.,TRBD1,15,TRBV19,CASEVRVAGGTEAFF,TGTGCCAGTGAAGTAAGAGTTGCAGGGGGCACTGAAGCTTTCTTT
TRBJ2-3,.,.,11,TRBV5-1,CASSLDYGQYF,TGCGCCAGCAGCTTGGACTATGGGCAGTATTTT
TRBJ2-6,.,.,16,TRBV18,CASSPTGFSGANVLTF,TGTGCCAGCTCACCTACGGGATTCTCTGGGGCCAACGTCCTGACTTTC
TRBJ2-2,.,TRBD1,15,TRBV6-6,CASRTGTGGSGELFF,TGTGCCAGCAGAACCGGGACAGGGGGCTCCGGGGAGCTGTTTTTT
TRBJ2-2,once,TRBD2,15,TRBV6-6,CASRKGLAATGELFF,TGTGCCAGCAGGAAGGGACTAGCGGCCACCGGGGAGCTGTTTTTT
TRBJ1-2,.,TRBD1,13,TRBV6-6,CASSIGQGVGYTF,TGTGCCAGCAGTATCGGACAGGGGGTTGGCTACACCTTC
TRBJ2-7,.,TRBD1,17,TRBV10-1,CASSESKDTGGRNEQYF,TGCGCCAGCAGTGAGTCGAAGGATACAGGGGGCAGGAACGAGCAGTACTTC
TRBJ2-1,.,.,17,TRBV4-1,CASSQGAGGPLYNEQFF,TGCGCCAGCAGCCAAGGAGCGGGTGGCCCCCTTTACAATGAGCAGTTCTTC
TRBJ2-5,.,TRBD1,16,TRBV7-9,CASSPSGTGHQETQYF,TGTGCCAGCAGCCCTTCCGGGACAGGTCACCAAGAGACCCAGTACTTC
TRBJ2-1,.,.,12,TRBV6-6,CASSYRGNEQFF,TGTGCCAGCAGTTACAGGGGGAATGAGCAGTTCTTC
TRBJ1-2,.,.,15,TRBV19,CASSIEEAPPHGYTF,TGTGCCAGTAGTATAGAGGAGGCGCCTCCACATGGCTACACCTTC
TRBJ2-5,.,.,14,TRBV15,CATSTNTGKETQYF,TGTGCCACCAGCACTAACACAGGGAAGGAGACCCAGTACTTC
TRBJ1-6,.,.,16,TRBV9,CASSVGGSSYNSPLHF,TGTGCCAGCAGCGTCGGGGGGAGCTCCTATAATTCACCCCTCCACTTT
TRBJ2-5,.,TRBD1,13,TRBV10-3,CARQDREQETQYF,TGTGCGCGCCAAGACAGGGAACAAGAGACCCAGTACTTC
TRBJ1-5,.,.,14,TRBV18,CASSPYTGYQPQHF,TGTGCCAGCTCGCCATATACAGGGTATCAGCCCCAGCATTTT
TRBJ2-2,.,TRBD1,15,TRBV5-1,CASSPDRGATGELFF,TGCGCCAGCAGCCCGGACAGGGGCGCCACCGGGGAGCTGTTTTTT
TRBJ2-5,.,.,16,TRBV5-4,CASALGGGGWGKTQYF,TGTGCCAGCGCCCTAGGAGGGGGGGGTTGGGGAAAGACCCAGTACTTC
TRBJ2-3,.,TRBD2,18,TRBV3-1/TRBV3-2,CASSQDVPSGGYTDTQYF,TGTGCCAGCAGCCAAGATGTGCCTAGCGGGGGGTACACAGATACGCAGTATTTT
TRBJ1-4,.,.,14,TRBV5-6,CASSPRWGGGGLFF,TGTGCCAGCAGCCCTCGCTGGGGGGGCGGCGGACTGTTTTTT
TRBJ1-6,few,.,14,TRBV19,CASSVQGANSPLHF,TGTGCCAGTAGTGTACAGGGCGCTAATTCACCCCTCCACTTT
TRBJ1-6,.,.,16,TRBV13,CASSFSTAPDNSPLHF,TGTGCCAGCAGCTTTTCGACAGCTCCCGATAATTCACCCCTCCACTTT
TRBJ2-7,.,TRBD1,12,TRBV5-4,CALKGAGYEQYF,TGTGCCTTAAAGGGGGCTGGCTACGAGCAGTACTTC
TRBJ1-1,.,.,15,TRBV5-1,CASSLEFRDWSEAFF,TGCGCCAGCAGCTTGGAATTCAGGGATTGGTCTGAAGCTTTCTTT
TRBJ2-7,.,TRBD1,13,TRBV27,CASMVRGRTEQYF,TGTGCCAGCATGGTCAGGGGGCGAACCGAGCAGTACTTC
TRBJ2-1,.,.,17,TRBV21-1,CASSKSPRDRQDNEQFF,TGTGCCAGCAGCAAATCCCCCCGGGACAGGCAGGACAATGAGCAGTTCTTC
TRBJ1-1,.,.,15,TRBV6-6,CASSSSGRMNTEAFF,TGTGCCAGCAGTTCTTCAGGGCGGATGAACACTGAAGCTTTCTTT